This record concerns one T cell receptor (beta chain) sequence. This specimen comes from a study of blood T cell repertoires in COVID-19. In the authors' methods: By means of reference gene primer amplification, nucleated cell counts were estimated. This table comes from immunoSEQ multiplex PCR, and its TCRdb copy is limited to in-frame clones, with some not included. Clone size and V and J calls were adopted from that table, with D and trimming inferred from the DNA. The data hold about 300,000 clones, with 65% to 90% observed a single time. The CDR3 consists of 12 residues. Germline loops: CDR1 KGHDR, CDR2 SFDVKD. The V gene lost 6 bases and the J gene lost 2 bases, with 6 bases spanning the gap.

Specimen: peripheral blood. This chain uses TRBV24-1 with TRBJ1-2, with D uncertain. This clonotype was obtained from a human donor in a cohort sampled during active COVID-19. The CDR3 is CATSPGNYGYTF. CDR3 nucleotide sequence: TGTGCCACCAGTCCGGGAAACTATGGCTACACCTTC.